The TCR beta chain under discussion was sequenced for a study of naive and memory T cell subsets. An oligonucleotide containing a UMI was ligated to the 3' end of TCR cDNA. Whole blood, 2.5 ml, came from adult healthy volunteers. The SP2 primer and nested alpha and beta constant region primers amplified ligated cDNA in four rounds. Alpha and beta constant region primers primed reverse transcription for blood and skin samples. TCRdb processed the 5' RACE reads anew with MiXCR; each CDR3 protein has one entry. The sample has more than 50,000 distinct CDR3 sequences, 8% seen once. Trimming cost V 0 bases and J 0 bases, with 12 bases left between them. CDR3 size: 17 residues.

The rearrangement links TRBV12-3 or TRBV12-4 to TRBJ2-4; D may correspond to TRBD1 or TRBD2 (5 bases each). This sequence originates from a female donor in good health. In nucleotides, the CDR3 is TGTGCCAGCAGTTTAGCGCAGGGAGCTCTAGCCAAAAACATTCAGTACTTC. It specifies CASSLAQGALAKNIQYF.